Presented here are 26 T cell receptor beta chains from one specimen sequenced in a study of graft-versus-host responses after intestinal transplantation (dated by TCRdb to about 2021). These receptors' targets are unknown. The method behind the library was the immunoSEQ multiplex PCR assay. TCRdb took over this immuneACCESS table, retaining in-frame rearrangements with V and J assigned. Such tables are incomplete; in checked studies, under half of the missing clones stem from an unresolved V gene, and the remainder is unexplained. Present in this sample are roughly 120,000 clones, about nine tenths of which were seen just once. The ten largest make up under 0.2% of the sample. This sample's time point label indicates: cells obtained before transplantation from donor or recipient. The sequences come from unstimulated CD4+ T cells sorted from spleen or lymph node cells, collected before intestinal transplant. The origin of the receptors is a human donor who received an intestinal transplant.

V gene TRBV2 combines with J gene TRBJ2-1, with D possibly being TRBD2 (6 bases). Germline values: CDR1 SNHLY, CDR2 FYNNEI. V dropped 2 bases and J dropped 4 bases, with 15 bases sitting between them. The CDR3 consists of 16 residues. In DNA, the CDR3 is TGTGCCAGCAGTGAACTAAGTCTAGCGATGTACAATGAGCAGTTCTTC. Residues: CASSELSLAMYNEQFF.

V and J are TRBV27 and TRBJ1-6; 8 bases fit TRBD1. The CDR3 is 14 amino acids. CDR1 and CDR2 (germline): MNHEY, SMNVEV (reference sequence). V was pared by 6 bases and J by 14 bases, with 12 bases of the junction left unmatched. The CDR3 reads CASSLTGAGATLHF. CDR3 bases: TGTGCCAGCAGCCTGACAGGGGCTGGGGCCACCCTCCACTTT.

V is TRBV7-9 and J is TRBJ1-3; D is uncertain. Germline-derived CDR1 and CDR2 are SEHNR and FQNEAQ (reference sequence). This CDR3 spans 15 amino acids. V dropped 1 base and J dropped 0 bases, with 7 bases sitting between them. The CDR3 protein is CASSLELISGNTIYF. DNA of the CDR3: TGTGCCAGCAGCTTAGAACTGATCTCTGGAAACACCATATATTTT.

J is TRBJ2-5 and V is TRBV9; D call uncertain. Looked up from germline, CDR1 is SGDLS and CDR2 is YYNGEE. This CDR3 is 13 amino acids long. V was cut by 3 bases and J by 2 bases, with 8 bases left in between. CDR3 coding DNA: TGTGCCAGCAGCGGGCAGATGCAAGAGACCCAGTACTTC. It codes for CASSGQMQETQYF. Based on the CDR3 plus reference TRBV9 and TRBJ2-5, the full variable domain is DSGVTQTPKHLITATGQRVTLRCSPRSGDLSVYWYQQSLDQGLQFLIQYYNGEERAKGNILERFSAQQFPDLHSELNLSSLELGDSALYFCASSGQMQETQYFGPGTRLLVL.

V gene TRBV2 combines with J gene TRBJ2-1; 13 bases align to TRBD2. This CDR3 is 14 amino acids long. V shed 9 bases, J shed 7 bases, and the junction held 6 bases outside the gene matches. Germline-derived CDR1 and CDR2 are SNHLY and FYNNEI. Written as DNA, the CDR3 is TGTGCCAGTCCGACTAGCGGGAGGTCTAATGAGCAGTTCTTC. This encodes CASPTSGRSNEQFF.

The chain employs TRBV27 and TRBJ2-5; 9 bases are shared with TRBD1. The CDR3 totals 13 residues. Trimming at V came to 8 bases and at J to 7 bases, leaving 8 bases not matched to a gene. In germline, CDR1 is MNHEY, CDR2 SMNVEV (reference sequence). CDR3 nucleotide sequence: TGTGCCAGCCGACGGACAGGGGAAGGGACCCAGTACTTC. Translating gives CASRRTGEGTQYF.

This rearrangement joins TRBV10-3 to TRBJ1-1, with TRBD1 matching 10 bases. The V segment lost 3 bases and the J segment 3 bases; nucleotides outside the gene matches: 7. This CDR3 region has 16 residues. From germline, CDR1 is ENHRY and CDR2 SYGVKD. CDR3 in amino acids: CAISEAGQGFYTEAFF. The CDR3 DNA sequence: TGTGCCATCAGTGAAGCGGGACAGGGGTTTTACACTGAAGCTTTCTTT.

The chain employs TRBV5-5 and TRBJ2-2, with TRBD1 matching over 8 bases. V lost 0 bases to trimming and J lost 4 bases; unmatched junction nucleotides: 2. Germline CDR1 SGHKS, CDR2 YYEKEE (reference sequence). The CDR3 length is 15 residues. The CDR3 DNA is TGTGCCAGCAGCTTGGGACAGGGGAGCACCGGGGAGCTGTTTTTT. It translates to CASSLGQGSTGELFF.

The chain recombines TRBV6-5 with TRBJ1-3; the D gene is possibly TRBD1 (6 bases). The V end lost 9 bases, the J end lost 4 bases, and 19 bases lay between the germline ends. This CDR3 spans 15 amino acids. Germline V gene sequence: CDR1 MNHEY, CDR2 SVGAGI. DNA for the CDR3: TGTGCCAGATTCAGGGGCTTTGATCTAGGAAACACCATATATTTT. Protein product: CARFRGFDLGNTIYF.

This chain joins TRBV27 and TRBJ2-7; the match to TRBD1 covers 8 bases. The CDR3 is 12 residues long. The V gene end was trimmed by 11 bases and the J gene end by 4 bases; junction bases not matched to a gene: 7. Germline lookup yields CDR1 MNHEY and CDR2 SMNVEV (reference sequence). The CDR3 nucleotides are TGTGCCGGGAGGACAGGGATGTACGAGCAGTACTTC. As protein: CAGRTGMYEQYF.

The CDR3: CASSSRTGRETQYF. In DNA, the CDR3 is TGTGCCAGCAGTTCCCGGACAGGGAGGGAGACCCAGTACTTC. The V and J genes are TRBV28 and TRBJ2-5, with 8 bases matching TRBD1. Germline CDR1 is MDHEN and CDR2 is SYDVKM. V lost 4 bases to trimming and J lost 5 bases; unmatched junction nucleotides: 6. This CDR3 is 14 amino acids long.

The rearrangement uses TRBV4-1 and TRBJ2-5; a weak D match, TRBD2 (5 bases). V lost 4 bases and J 5 bases, leaving 14 bases between the germline ends. Germline assignment: CDR1 MGHRA and CDR2 YSYEKL. The CDR3 spans 14 residues. CDR3 bases: TGCGCCAGCAGCCTAGGGCGGGTTCAGGAGACCCAGTACTTC. Protein product: CASSLGRVQETQYF.

The chain uses TRBV7-8 and TRBJ2-1; 8 bases are shared with TRBD2. Germline CDR1 is SGHVS and CDR2 is FQNEAQ. The CDR3 is made up of 15 amino acids. The junction had 0 bases not matched to a gene; V was cut back by 0 bases and J by 2 bases. CDR3 loop: CASSLATSAYNEQFF. In DNA, the CDR3 is TGTGCCAGCAGCTTAGCGACTAGCGCCTACAATGAGCAGTTCTTC.

The chain has TRBV7-2 and TRBJ2-7; 8 bases map to TRBD1. Germline lookup yields CDR1 SGHTA and CDR2 FQGNSA. This CDR3 is 17 amino acids long. With 2 bases clipped from V and 3 bases from J, the junction kept 12 bases outside the gene matches. This CDR3 is CASSLKSGQENYYEQYF. The CDR3 DNA follows: TGTGCCAGCAGCTTAAAGTCGGGACAGGAGAATTACTACGAGCAGTACTTC. The full variable domain, completed using reference TRBV7-2 and TRBJ2-7, is GAGVSQSPSNKVTEKGKDVELRCDPISGHTALYWYRQSLGQGLEFLIYFQGNSAPDKSGLPSDRFSAERTGGSVSTLTIQRTQQEDSAVYLCASSLKSGQENYYEQYFGPGTRLTVT.

The chain carries TRBV10-2 and TRBJ2-1; the match to TRBD2 covers 10 bases. CDR1 WSHSY and CDR2 SAAADI come from the germline V gene. There are 16 residues in the CDR3. The junction had 9 bases not matched to a gene; V was cut back by 2 bases and J by 8 bases. CDR3 residues: CASSETQRGGRDEQFF. Written as DNA, the CDR3 is TGCGCCAGCAGTGAGACCCAGCGGGGGGGCCGTGATGAGCAGTTCTTC.

The gene calls are TRBV11-2 and TRBJ1-2; 8 nucleotides align to TRBD1. The CDR3 length is 14 residues. Germline CDR1 SGHAT, CDR2 FQNNGV. After removal of 3 bases from V and 8 bases from J, the junction contained 8 bases not matched to a gene. The CDR3 region has the DNA TGTGCCAGCAGCTTCGGGACAGGAGGCTACGGCTACACCTTC. It codes for CASSFGTGGYGYTF.

The rearrangement links TRBV7-2 to TRBJ1-6, with 7 nucleotides matching TRBD1. Germline CDR1 is SGHTA and CDR2 is FQGNSA. J lost 6 bases, V lost 5 bases, and 7 bases had no gene match. The CDR3 covers 15 residues. The CDR3 bases are TGTGCCAGCAGCATAGACAGGGCGGGTAATTCACCCCTCCACTTT. Amino acids: CASSIDRAGNSPLHF.

The chain combines TRBV5-4 with TRBJ1-2; 7 positions match TRBD1. The CDR3 length is 14 residues. V shed 3 bases, J shed 3 bases, and the junction held 5 bases outside the gene matches. The germline V gene encodes CDR1 SGHNT and CDR2 YYREEE (reference sequence). In DNA form, the CDR3 reads TGTGCCAGCAGCTCCGGGACAGCCTACTATGGCTACACCTTC. It codes for CASSSGTAYYGYTF.

J is TRBJ2-5 and V is TRBV11-2; possible D gene TRBD2, 7 bases. This CDR3 comprises 15 residues. Trimming cost V 6 bases and J 2 bases, with 16 bases left between them. Looked up from germline, CDR1 is SGHAT and CDR2 is FQNNGV. CDR3 bases: TGTGCCAGCAGTTGGCGGGGGCGCCCTCAAGAGACCCAGTACTTC. Translating gives CASSWRGRPQETQYF.

In its sample, this clone was seen once. This chain joins TRBV28 and TRBJ1-1; D might be TRBD1 (6 bases). CDR1 is MDHEN and CDR2 is SYDVKM in the germline V gene. Trimming removed 6 bases from V and 1 base from J, with 18 bases in between. This CDR3 has 16 residues. The CDR3 loop reads CASSLTSTGSNTEAFF. CDR3 nucleotides: TGTGCCAGCAGCTTAACTTCGACAGGATCGAACACTGAAGCTTTCTTT.

J is TRBJ2-3 and V is TRBV30, with 7 bases aligning to TRBD2. From germline, CDR1 is GTSNPN and CDR2 SVGIG (reference sequence). This CDR3 comprises 13 residues. Trimming took 2 bases from V and 5 from J; bases not matched to a gene: 4. The CDR3 bases are TGTGCCTGGAGTCGGGGGAGGGGAGATACGCAGTATTTT. It yields the protein CAWSRGRGDTQYF.

Details on this clone: Other DNA sequences from this sample encode an identical CDR3 as well. The chain links TRBV25-1 to TRBJ2-5; tentatively, D is TRBD2 (5 bases). This CDR3 has 14 residues. Germline V CDR1 and CDR2: MGHDK, SYGVNS. With 5 bases removed from V and 4 bases from J, the gap between germline ends came to 14 bases. The CDR3 nucleotides are TGTGCCAGCAGTTCCCTAACTGGAGGAGAGACCCAGTACTTC. Translation gives CASSSLTGGETQYF.

The gene calls are TRBV11-3 and TRBJ2-3; 8 nucleotides align to TRBD1. This CDR3 region has 16 residues. J was trimmed by 2 bases and V by 1 base; bases with no gene match: 5. Per the germline V gene, CDR1 is SGHNT and CDR2 is YENEEA. DNA for the CDR3: TGTGCCAGCAGCTTAGGACAGGGGACACACACAGATACGCAGTATTTT. Amino acids: CASSLGQGTHTDTQYF.

This rearrangement joins TRBV5-6 to TRBJ2-7, with D maybe TRBD1 (5 bases). Germline V lookup: CDR1 SGHDT, CDR2 YYEEEE. V lost 1 base to trimming and J lost 2 bases, with 7 bases between them. This CDR3 is 13 amino acids long. CDR3 in amino acids: CASSLQGPYEQYF. CDR3 nucleotide sequence: TGTGCCAGCAGCTTGCAGGGCCCCTACGAGCAGTACTTC.

The J gene is TRBJ2-2, the V gene TRBV11-3, with a tentative D call TRBD2 (5 bases). CDR1 is SGHNT, CDR2 YENEEA, per germline. This CDR3 comprises 13 residues. V lost 0 bases to trimming and J lost 6 bases, with 5 bases between them. The CDR3: CASSLDGAGELFF. The CDR3 DNA is TGTGCCAGCAGCTTAGACGGGGCCGGGGAGCTGTTTTTT. Full variable domain (missing parts from reference TRBV11-3 and TRBJ2-2): EAGVVQSPRYKIIEKKQPVAFWCNPISGHNTLYWYLQNLGQGPELLIRYENEEAVDDSQLPKDRFSAERLKGVDSTLKIQPAELGDSAVYLCASSLDGAGELFFGEGSRLTVL.

In its sample, this clone was seen once. The J gene is TRBJ1-1, the V gene TRBV28, with D tentatively TRBD1 (6 bases). Trimming removed 2 bases from V and 1 base from J, with 11 bases in between. This CDR3 is 15 amino acids long. Germline loops: CDR1 MDHEN, CDR2 SYDVKM. The CDR3 nucleotides are TGTGCCAGCAGTTTACCTGGACAGCCGAACACTGAAGCTTTCTTT. Its translation: CASSLPGQPNTEAFF.